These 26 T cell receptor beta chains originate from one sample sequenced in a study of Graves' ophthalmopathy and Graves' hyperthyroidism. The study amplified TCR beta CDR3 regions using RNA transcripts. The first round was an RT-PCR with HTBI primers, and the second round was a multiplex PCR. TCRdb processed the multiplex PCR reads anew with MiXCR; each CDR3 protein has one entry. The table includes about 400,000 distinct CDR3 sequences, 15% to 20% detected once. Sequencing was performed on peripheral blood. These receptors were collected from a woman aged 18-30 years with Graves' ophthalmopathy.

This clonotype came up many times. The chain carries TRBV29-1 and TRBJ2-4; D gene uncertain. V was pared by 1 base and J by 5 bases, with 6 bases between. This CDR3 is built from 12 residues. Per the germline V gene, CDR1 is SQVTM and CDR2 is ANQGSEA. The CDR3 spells CSVEGEENIQYF. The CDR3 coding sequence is TGCAGCGTTGAAGGTGAGGAAAACATTCAGTACTTC.

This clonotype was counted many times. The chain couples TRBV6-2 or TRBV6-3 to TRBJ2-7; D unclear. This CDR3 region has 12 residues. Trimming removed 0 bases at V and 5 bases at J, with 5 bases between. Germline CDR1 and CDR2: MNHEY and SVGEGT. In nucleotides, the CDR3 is TGTGCCAGCAGTTACTCGGTACACGAGCAGTACTTC. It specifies CASSYSVHEQYF.

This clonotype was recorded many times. The CDR3 DNA follows: TGTGCCAGCAGCCCCCCGACGGTCGCTAACCCCTACGAGCAGTACTTC. The encoded protein is CASSPPTVANPYEQYF. This chain joins TRBV7-4 and TRBJ2-7; D is uncertain. The germline CDR1 and CDR2 sequences are SGHVT and SQSDAQ. V was trimmed by 5 bases and J by 2 bases, leaving 19 bases between them. The CDR3 contains 16 residues. The variable domain in full, completed from reference TRBV7-4 and TRBJ2-7, reads GAGVSQSPRYKVAKRGRDVALRCDSISGHVTLYWYRQTLGQGSEVLTYSQSDAQRDKSGRPSGRFSAERPERSVSTLKIQRTEQGDSAVYLCASSPPTVANPYEQYFGPGTRLTVT.

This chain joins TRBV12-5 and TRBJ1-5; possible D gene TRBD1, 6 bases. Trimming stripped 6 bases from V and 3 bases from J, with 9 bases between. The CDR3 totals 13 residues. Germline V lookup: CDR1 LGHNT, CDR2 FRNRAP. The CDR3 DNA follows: TGTGCTAGTGGAAAGGGACACAATCAGCCCCAGCATTTT. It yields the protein CASGKGHNQPQHF.

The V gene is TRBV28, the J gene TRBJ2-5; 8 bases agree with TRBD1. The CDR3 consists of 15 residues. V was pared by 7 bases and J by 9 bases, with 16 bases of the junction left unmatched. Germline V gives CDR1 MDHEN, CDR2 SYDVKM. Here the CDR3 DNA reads TGTGCCAGCAAAGGACAGGGACAACGAACAGGGGCCCAGTACTTC. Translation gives CASKGQGQRTGAQYF.

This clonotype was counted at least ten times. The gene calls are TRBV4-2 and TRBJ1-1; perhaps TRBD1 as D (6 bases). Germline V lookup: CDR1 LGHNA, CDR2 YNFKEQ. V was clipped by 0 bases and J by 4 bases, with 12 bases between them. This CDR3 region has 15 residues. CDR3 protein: CASSQDGTSSTEAFF. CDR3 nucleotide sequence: TGTGCCAGCAGCCAAGACGGGACATCCAGCACTGAAGCTTTCTTT.

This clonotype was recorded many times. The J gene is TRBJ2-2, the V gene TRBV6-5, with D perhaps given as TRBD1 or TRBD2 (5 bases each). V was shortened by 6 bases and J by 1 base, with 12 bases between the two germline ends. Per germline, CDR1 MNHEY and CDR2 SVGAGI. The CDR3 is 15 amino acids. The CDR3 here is CASSHRDRNTGELFF. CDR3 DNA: TGTGCCAGCAGCCACCGGGACCGGAACACCGGGGAGCTGTTTTTT.

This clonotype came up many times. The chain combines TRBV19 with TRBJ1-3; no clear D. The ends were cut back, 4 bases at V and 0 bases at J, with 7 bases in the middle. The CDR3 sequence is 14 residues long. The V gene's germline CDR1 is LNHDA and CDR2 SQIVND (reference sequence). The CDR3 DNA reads TGTGCCAGTAGTAACAGTTACTCTGGAAACACCATATATTTT. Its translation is CASSNSYSGNTIYF.

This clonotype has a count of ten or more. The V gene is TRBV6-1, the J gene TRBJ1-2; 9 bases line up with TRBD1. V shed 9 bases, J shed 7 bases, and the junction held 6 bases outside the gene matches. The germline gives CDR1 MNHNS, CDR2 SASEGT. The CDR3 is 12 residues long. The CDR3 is CASTGGAGGYTF. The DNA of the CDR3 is TGTGCCAGTACAGGGGGCGCGGGTGGCTACACCTTC.

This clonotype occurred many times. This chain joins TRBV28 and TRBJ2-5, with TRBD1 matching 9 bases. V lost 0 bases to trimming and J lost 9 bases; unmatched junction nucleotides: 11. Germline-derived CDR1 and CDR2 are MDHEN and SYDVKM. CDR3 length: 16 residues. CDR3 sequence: CASSLWTGGKFKAQYF. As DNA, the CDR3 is TGTGCCAGCAGTTTATGGACAGGGGGGAAATTTAAGGCCCAGTACTTC.

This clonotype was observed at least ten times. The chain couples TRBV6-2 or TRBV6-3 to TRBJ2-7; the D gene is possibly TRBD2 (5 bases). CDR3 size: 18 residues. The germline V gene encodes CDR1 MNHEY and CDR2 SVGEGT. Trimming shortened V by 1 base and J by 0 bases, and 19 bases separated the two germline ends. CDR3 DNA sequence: TGTGCCAGCAGTTACTGGGGTGATAGCGAAGTCAGCTCCTACGAGCAGTACTTC. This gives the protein CASSYWGDSEVSSYEQYF.

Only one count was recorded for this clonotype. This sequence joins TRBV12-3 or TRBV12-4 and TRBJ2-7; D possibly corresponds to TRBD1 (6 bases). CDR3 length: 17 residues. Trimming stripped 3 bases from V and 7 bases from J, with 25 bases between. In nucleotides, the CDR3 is TGTGCCAGCAGTTTTTGGTCCCCTACACAGGGTTCCAGGGAGCAGTACTTC. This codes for CASSFWSPTQGSREQYF.

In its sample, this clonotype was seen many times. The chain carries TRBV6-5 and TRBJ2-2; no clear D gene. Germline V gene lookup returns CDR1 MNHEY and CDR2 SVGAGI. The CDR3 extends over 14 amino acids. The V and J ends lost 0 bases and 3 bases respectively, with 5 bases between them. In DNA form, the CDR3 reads TGTGCCAGCAGTTACTCGGGATACACCGGGGAGCTGTTTTTT. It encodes CASSYSGYTGELFF.

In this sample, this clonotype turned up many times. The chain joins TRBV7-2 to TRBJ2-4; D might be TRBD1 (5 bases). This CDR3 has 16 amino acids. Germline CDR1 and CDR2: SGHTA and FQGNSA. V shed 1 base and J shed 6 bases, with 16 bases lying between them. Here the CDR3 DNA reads TGTGCCAGCAGCTTAGGGGTGGGGCGTGATGGAAACATTCAGTACTTC. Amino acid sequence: CASSLGVGRDGNIQYF.

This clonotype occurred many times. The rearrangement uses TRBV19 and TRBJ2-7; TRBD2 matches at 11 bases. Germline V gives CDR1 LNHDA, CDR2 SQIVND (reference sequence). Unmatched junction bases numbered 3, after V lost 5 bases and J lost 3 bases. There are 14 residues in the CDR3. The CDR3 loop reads CASSAGLAVYEQYF. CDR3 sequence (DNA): TGTGCCAGTAGTGCGGGACTAGCGGTCTACGAGCAGTACTTC.

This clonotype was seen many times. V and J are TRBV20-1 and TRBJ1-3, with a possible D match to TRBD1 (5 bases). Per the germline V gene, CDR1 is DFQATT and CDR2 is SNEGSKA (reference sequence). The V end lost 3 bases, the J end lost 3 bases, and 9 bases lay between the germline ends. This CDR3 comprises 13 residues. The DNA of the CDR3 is TGCAGTGCTAGGGGGGGAAGTGGAAACACCATATATTTT. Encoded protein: CSARGGSGNTIYF.

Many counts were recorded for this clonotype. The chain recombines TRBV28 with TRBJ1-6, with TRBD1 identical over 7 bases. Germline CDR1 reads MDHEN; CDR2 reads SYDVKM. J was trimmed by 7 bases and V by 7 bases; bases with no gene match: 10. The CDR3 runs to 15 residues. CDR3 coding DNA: TGTGCCAGCACCTCGGCAGGGACAGCCAATTCACCCCTCCACTTT. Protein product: CASTSAGTANSPLHF.

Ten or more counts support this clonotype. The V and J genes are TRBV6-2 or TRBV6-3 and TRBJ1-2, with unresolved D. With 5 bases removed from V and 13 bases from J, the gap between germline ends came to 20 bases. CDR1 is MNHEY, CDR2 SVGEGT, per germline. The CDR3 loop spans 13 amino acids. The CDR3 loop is CASSPLRALSSTF. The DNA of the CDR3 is TGTGCCAGCAGTCCTCTACGGGCCCTCTCCTCCACCTTC.

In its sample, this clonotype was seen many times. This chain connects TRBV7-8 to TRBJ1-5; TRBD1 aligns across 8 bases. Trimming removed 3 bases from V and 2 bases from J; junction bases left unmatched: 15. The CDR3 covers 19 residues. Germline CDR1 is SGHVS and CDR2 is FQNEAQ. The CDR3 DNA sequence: TGTGCCAGCAGCTTTGGGCTGGGCAGGGGGCTTAGTGGCAATCAGCCCCAGCATTTT. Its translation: CASSFGLGRGLSGNQPQHF.

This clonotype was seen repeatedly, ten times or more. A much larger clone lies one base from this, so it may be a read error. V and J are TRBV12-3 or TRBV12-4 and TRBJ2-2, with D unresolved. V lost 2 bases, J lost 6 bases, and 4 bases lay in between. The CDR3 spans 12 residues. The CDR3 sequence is CASSLISGELFF. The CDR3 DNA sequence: TGTGCCAGCAGTTTAATATCCGGGGAGCTGTTTTTT.

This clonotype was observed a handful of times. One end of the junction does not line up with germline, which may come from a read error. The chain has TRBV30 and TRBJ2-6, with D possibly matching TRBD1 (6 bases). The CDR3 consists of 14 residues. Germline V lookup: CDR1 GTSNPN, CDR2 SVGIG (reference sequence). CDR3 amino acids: CACKQGSGTNVLTF. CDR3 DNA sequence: TGTGCCTGCAAACAGGGCTCTGGGACCAACGTCCTGACTTTC.

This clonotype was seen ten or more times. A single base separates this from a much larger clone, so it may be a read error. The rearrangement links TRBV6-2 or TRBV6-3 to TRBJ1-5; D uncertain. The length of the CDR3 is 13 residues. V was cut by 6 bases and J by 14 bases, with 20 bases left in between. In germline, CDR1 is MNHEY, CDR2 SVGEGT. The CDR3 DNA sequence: TGTGCCAGCAGCCCCTCCTCGGTTGGTCCTAAGCATTTT. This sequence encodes CASSPSSVGPKHF.

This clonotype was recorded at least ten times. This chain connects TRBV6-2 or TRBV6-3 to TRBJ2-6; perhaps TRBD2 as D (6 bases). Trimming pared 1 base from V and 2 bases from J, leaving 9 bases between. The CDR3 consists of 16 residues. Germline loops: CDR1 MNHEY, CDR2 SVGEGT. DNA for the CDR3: TGTGCCAGCAGTTACTTCCCGGGGGCTGGGGCCAACGTCCTGACTTTC. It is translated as CASSYFPGAGANVLTF.

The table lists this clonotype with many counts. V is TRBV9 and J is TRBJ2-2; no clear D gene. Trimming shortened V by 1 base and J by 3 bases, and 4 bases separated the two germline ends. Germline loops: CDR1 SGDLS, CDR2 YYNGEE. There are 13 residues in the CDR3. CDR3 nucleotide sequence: TGTGCCAGCAGCGTATCCCACACCGGGGAGCTGTTTTTT. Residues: CASSVSHTGELFF.

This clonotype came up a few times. The CDR3 region is CASSQKGLFSGANVLTF. The CDR3 DNA is TGTGCCAGCAGCCAAAAGGGCTTATTCTCTGGGGCCAACGTCCTGACTTTC. This chain connects TRBV3-1 to TRBJ2-6; D is undetermined. V lost 2 bases to trimming and J lost 0 bases, with 11 bases between them. Germline-derived CDR1 and CDR2 are LGHDT and YNNKEL (reference sequence). This CDR3 comprises 17 residues.

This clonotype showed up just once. CDR3 bases: TGTGCCTGGAGTGACGGACAGTCCAATCAGCCCCAGCATTTT. This sequence encodes CAWSDGQSNQPQHF. This rearrangement joins TRBV30 to TRBJ1-5; tentative D call: TRBD1 (6 bases). CDR1 is GTSNPN and CDR2 is SVGIG in the germline V gene (reference sequence). This CDR3 spans 14 amino acids. The ends were cut back, 1 base at V and 3 bases at J, with 10 bases in the middle.